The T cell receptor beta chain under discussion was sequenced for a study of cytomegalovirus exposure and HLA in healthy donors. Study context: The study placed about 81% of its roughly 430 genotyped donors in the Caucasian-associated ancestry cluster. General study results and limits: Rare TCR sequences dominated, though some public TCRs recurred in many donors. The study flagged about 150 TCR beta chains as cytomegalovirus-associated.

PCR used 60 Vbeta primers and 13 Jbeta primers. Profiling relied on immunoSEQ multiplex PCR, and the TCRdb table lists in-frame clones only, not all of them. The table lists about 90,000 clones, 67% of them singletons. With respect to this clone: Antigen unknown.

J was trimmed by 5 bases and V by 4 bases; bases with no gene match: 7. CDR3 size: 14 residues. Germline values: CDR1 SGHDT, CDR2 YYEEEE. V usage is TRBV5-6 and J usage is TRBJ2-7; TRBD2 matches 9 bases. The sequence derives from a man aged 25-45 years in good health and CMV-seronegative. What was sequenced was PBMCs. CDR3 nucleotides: TGTGCCAGCAGCCTGACCGGGACTAGCAACGAGCAGTACTTC. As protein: CASSLTGTSNEQYF.